This record looks at one T cell receptor beta chain sequence and its context. Its target is not known. TCRdb re-called the 5' RACE reads and catalogs CDR3 proteins one per entry, DNA excluded. The table lists some 140,000 distinct CDR3 sequences, with around 37% in the top ten. These data are taken from a study of T cells expressing NK-cell markers. Background on the study: Among the eight sequenced donors, seven tested HCMV-seropositive and one tested seronegative.

The study, taken as a whole, reports: The CD3+CD56-NKG2C+ fraction of several donors was likewise dominated by these clonotypes. Dominant NKG2C+ clonotypes made up 1.0-7.0% of CD8+ T cells in roughly 6 donors.

The specimen was blood T cells: a sorted CD56 or NKG2C T cell subset, CD4+ or CD8+ T cells, or bulk PBMC T cells (not recorded which). This receptor was identified in a woman aged 45-59 years in good health.

This CDR3 is CASSWAGLAGTGDEQYF. The V gene is TRBV5-1, the J gene TRBJ2-7; TCRdb's D call, TRBD2, is unchecked because there is no DNA. The CDR3 contains 17 residues. CDR1 SGHRS and CDR2 YFSETQ come from the germline V gene.